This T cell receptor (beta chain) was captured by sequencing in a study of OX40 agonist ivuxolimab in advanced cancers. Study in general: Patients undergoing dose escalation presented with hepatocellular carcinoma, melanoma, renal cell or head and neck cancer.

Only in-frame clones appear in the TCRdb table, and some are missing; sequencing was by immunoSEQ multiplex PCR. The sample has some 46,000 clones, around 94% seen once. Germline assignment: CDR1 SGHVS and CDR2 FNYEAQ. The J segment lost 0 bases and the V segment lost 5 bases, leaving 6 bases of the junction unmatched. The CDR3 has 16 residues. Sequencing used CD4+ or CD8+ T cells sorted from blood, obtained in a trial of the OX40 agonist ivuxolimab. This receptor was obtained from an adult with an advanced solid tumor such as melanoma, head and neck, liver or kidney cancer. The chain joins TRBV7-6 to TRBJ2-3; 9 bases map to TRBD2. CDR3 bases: TGTGCCAGCAGCAATCTAGCGGGACTGAGCACAGATACGCAGTATTTT. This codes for CASSNLAGLSTDTQYF.